These 22 T cell receptor beta chains share one sample of origin, sequenced in a study of T-cell memory formation after mild COVID-19. TCRdb reprocessed the 5' RACE reads via MiXCR and lists one record per CDR3 protein. The table has 100,000 to 150,000 distinct CDR3 sequences, 5% to 6.5% seen once. The sequenced sample was PBMCs or a T cell subset sorted from them (not recorded which). These receptors all come from an adult woman who had mild COVID-19 (a few samples of this study predate the infection). Cell type and time point are not known.

This clonotype was detected many times. This sequence joins TRBV6-5 and TRBJ2-1, with TRBD2 matching 15 bases. The CDR3 runs 16 residues. CDR1 is MNHEY and CDR2 is SVGAGI in the germline V gene. V lost 5 bases, J lost 7 bases, and 6 bases stayed unmatched. This chain's CDR3 is CASSQRGLAGGNEQFF. The CDR3 DNA sequence: TGTGCCAGCAGTCAACGGGGACTAGCGGGAGGTAATGAGCAGTTCTTC.

At least ten counts were recorded for this clonotype. The chain recombines TRBV6-5 with TRBJ1-1; D unresolved. This CDR3 is built from 16 residues. V dropped 0 bases and J dropped 1 base, with 12 bases sitting between them. Germline loops: CDR1 MNHEY, CDR2 SVGAGI. The CDR3 coding sequence is TGTGCCAGCAGTTACTCGGGAGTCAGAAAGAACACTGAAGCTTTCTTT. Its translation is CASSYSGVRKNTEAFF.

The chain couples TRBV7-8 to TRBJ1-4; no reliable D call. Trimming shortened V by 2 bases and J by 8 bases, and 12 bases separated the two germline ends. This CDR3 spans 14 amino acids. Per the germline V gene, CDR1 is SGHVS and CDR2 is FQNEAQ. CDR3 loop: CASSLTGPAEKLFF. The CDR3 DNA follows: TGTGCCAGCAGCTTAACTGGGCCAGCCGAAAAACTGTTTTTT.

This clonotype was picked up a small number of times. The V and J genes are TRBV5-1 and TRBJ1-5; D might be TRBD1 (6 bases). With 0 bases removed from V and 0 bases from J, the gap between germline ends came to 10 bases. Looked up from germline, CDR1 is SGHRS and CDR2 is YFSETQ. CDR3 length: 16 residues. For the CDR3, the DNA is TGCGCCAGCAGCTTGGGAACAGGGCGTAGCAATCAGCCCCAGCATTTT. This encodes CASSLGTGRSNQPQHF.

This clonotype was seen more than once but under ten times. The genes are TRBV6-2 or TRBV6-3 and TRBJ1-6, with D tentatively TRBD1 (5 bases). The length of the CDR3 is 14 residues. The germline V and J ends were trimmed by 4 bases and 9 bases, with 13 bases remaining between them. Per the germline V gene, CDR1 is MNHEY and CDR2 is SVGEGT. CDR3 loop: CASSWNRLTSPLHF. The CDR3 DNA is TGTGCCAGCAGTTGGAACAGGCTTACTTCACCCCTCCACTTT.

This chain connects TRBV11-2 to TRBJ1-4; 8 bases map to TRBD1. Losses at the gene ends were 1 base for V and 5 bases for J; bases not matched to a gene: 3. This CDR3 has 15 residues. In germline, CDR1 is SGHAT, CDR2 FQNNGV. The CDR3 coding sequence is TGTGCCAGCAGCTTAGCGGGACAGGAGAATGAAAAACTGTTTTTT. This sequence encodes CASSLAGQENEKLFF.

This clonotype was counted ten times or more. The chain recombines TRBV20-1 with TRBJ1-6; 7 bases map to TRBD1. This CDR3 has 14 amino acids. The germline V gene has CDR1 DFQATT and CDR2 SNEGSKA (reference sequence). V was pared by 6 bases and J by 5 bases, with 7 bases of the junction left unmatched. The CDR3 loop is CSAIDRAHNSPLHF. The DNA for the CDR3 is TGCAGTGCCATAGACAGGGCGCATAATTCACCCCTCCACTTT.

This clonotype has at least ten counts. This rearrangement joins TRBV5-1 to TRBJ1-6; D gene ambiguous. The germline V gene has CDR1 SGHRS and CDR2 YFSETQ. Trimming removed 0 bases from V and 8 bases from J, with 3 bases in between. The CDR3 sequence is 12 residues long. CDR3 amino acids: CASSLGDSPLHF. CDR3 sequence (DNA): TGCGCCAGCAGCTTGGGGGATTCACCCCTCCACTTT.

This chain joins TRBV9 and TRBJ1-1; weak D call: TRBD1 (6 bases). Trimming left V 0 bases short and J 5 bases short, with 11 bases between. Germline loops: CDR1 SGDLS, CDR2 YYNGEE. CDR3 length: 14 amino acids. The CDR3 protein is CASSVEPRGTEAFF. CDR3 DNA sequence: TGTGCCAGCAGCGTAGAGCCCAGGGGTACTGAAGCTTTCTTT.

Many counts were recorded for this clonotype. The chain links TRBV4-3 to TRBJ1-2, with D maybe TRBD1 (5 bases). The CDR3 totals 15 residues. Germline V gene sequence: CDR1 LGHNA, CDR2 YSLEER. Trimming cost V 1 base and J 0 bases, with 9 bases left between them. This chain's CDR3 is CASSQVGGANYGYTF. For the CDR3, the DNA is TGCGCCAGCAGCCAAGTTGGGGGGGCTAACTATGGCTACACCTTC.

The chain joins TRBV18 to TRBJ1-4; 7 bases are shared with TRBD1. The CDR3 is 15 amino acids. Germline-derived CDR1 and CDR2 are KGHSH and LQKENI. V shed 3 bases and J 5 bases; nucleotides not matched to a gene: 6. CDR3 nucleotide sequence: TGTGCCAGCTCACCCCGACAGGGCCAGAATGAAAAACTGTTTTTT. Translating gives CASSPRQGQNEKLFF.

This clonotype was observed at least ten times. The rearrangement joins TRBV4-3 to TRBJ2-3, with D unclear. The CDR3 spans 14 residues. Germline V gene lookup returns CDR1 LGHNA and CDR2 YSLEER. V lost 1 base and J lost 1, with 6 bases in between. The CDR3: CASSQGSGTDTQYF. The CDR3, as DNA: TGCGCCAGCAGCCAAGGATCCGGCACAGATACGCAGTATTTT.

This clonotype occurred a few times. The chain carries TRBV11-2 and TRBJ2-5, with 11 bases fitting TRBD1. CDR1 SGHAT and CDR2 FQNNGV come from the germline V gene. The CDR3 length is 14 residues. The V and J ends lost 4 bases and 5 bases, in that order; junction bases with no gene match: 3. The CDR3 here is CASSWTGGEETQYF. The CDR3 DNA follows: TGTGCCAGCAGCTGGACAGGGGGCGAGGAGACCCAGTACTTC.

The chain links TRBV20-1 to TRBJ1-4, with D possibly TRBD1 on 6 matching bases. CDR1 DFQATT and CDR2 SNEGSKA come from the germline V gene (reference sequence). Trimming shortened V by 1 base and J by 10 bases, and 19 bases separated the two germline ends. The CDR3 runs 15 residues. The DNA for the CDR3 is TGCAGTGCTAGAGGGGTGGCAGGGGACACCGCAAAACTGTTTTTT. Its translation: CSARGVAGDTAKLFF.

This clonotype has a count of ten or more. This chain joins TRBV5-4 and TRBJ2-5; TRBD1 matches 9 bases. Germline CDR1 and CDR2: SGHNT and YYREEE (reference sequence). Trimming at V came to 0 bases and at J to 5 bases, leaving 2 bases not matched to a gene. The CDR3 consists of 14 residues. In DNA, the CDR3 is TGTGCCAGCAGCTTGGCCGACAGGGGGGAGACCCAGTACTTC. It is translated as CASSLADRGETQYF.

Only a few counts were recorded for this clonotype. The chain joins TRBV5-6 to TRBJ2-3; D gene unclear. This CDR3 region has 13 residues. Germline CDR1 is SGHDT and CDR2 is YYEEEE. V was trimmed by 3 bases and J by 1 base, leaving 6 bases between them. CDR3 amino acids: CASSWAGTDTQYF. CDR3 sequence (DNA): TGTGCCAGCAGCTGGGCGGGCACAGATACGCAGTATTTT.

This clonotype was seen many times. The rearrangement joins TRBV29-1 to TRBJ2-3; D not resolved. The CDR3 runs to 13 residues. V was pared by 3 bases and J by 2 bases, with 9 bases between. Germline values: CDR1 SQVTM, CDR2 ANQGSEA. The CDR3 spells CSVEGPHTDTQYF. The CDR3 DNA sequence: TGCAGCGTTGAGGGCCCCCACACAGATACGCAGTATTTT.

This chain links TRBV10-3 with TRBJ1-1, with a possible D match to TRBD1 (6 bases). The germline V gene encodes CDR1 ENHRY and CDR2 SYGVKD. This CDR3 is built from 13 residues. V was pared by 10 bases and J by 1 base, with 13 bases between. CDR3 amino acids: CATWGGSNTEAFF. Here the CDR3 DNA reads TGTGCCACCTGGGGGGGCTCGAACACTGAAGCTTTCTTT.

The chain has TRBV5-5 and TRBJ2-2; 9 bases align to TRBD1. The CDR3 extends over 17 amino acids. V shed 5 bases, J shed 6 bases, and the junction held 14 bases outside the gene matches. Germline lookup yields CDR1 SGHKS and CDR2 YYEKEE (reference sequence). CDR3 protein: CASSSRPGQGIAGELFF. As DNA, the CDR3 is TGTGCCAGCAGTTCCCGTCCGGGACAGGGTATAGCCGGGGAGCTGTTTTTT.

The chain carries TRBV10-3 and TRBJ2-1; 15 bases align to TRBD2. J gave up 11 bases and V 3 bases, and 8 bases lay outside the gene matches. This CDR3 has 16 residues. Germline V CDR1 and CDR2: ENHRY, SYGVKD. CDR3 loop: CAISDQGLAGGHKQFF. CDR3 DNA sequence: TGTGCCATCAGTGACCAAGGACTAGCGGGGGGGCATAAGCAGTTCTTC.

The gene calls are TRBV7-8 and TRBJ2-2; D gene uncertain. CDR1 is SGHVS, CDR2 FQNEAQ, per germline. V was trimmed by 5 bases and J by 0 bases, leaving 19 bases between them. The CDR3 consists of 18 residues. The CDR3 loop reads CASSTQTFRVTNTGELFF. The CDR3 DNA reads TGTGCCAGCAGCACCCAAACTTTTAGGGTTACGAACACCGGGGAGCTGTTTTTT.

This clonotype was recorded many times. V is TRBV5-5 and J is TRBJ2-2; D unresolved. The V and J ends lost 4 bases and 5 bases respectively, with 15 bases between them. The CDR3 runs 15 residues. Germline lookup yields CDR1 SGHKS and CDR2 YYEKEE (reference sequence). The CDR3 sequence: CASSPPTASTGELFF. CDR3 DNA: TGTGCCAGCAGCCCACCGACGGCGTCGACCGGGGAGCTGTTTTTT.